The clone carrying this TCR beta chain was counted only a few times. Its antigen is not identified. This entry is derived from a study of CD8+ T cells in alopecia areata. Noted treatment: oral pan-JAK inhibitor, 5-10 mg twice daily. Peripheral blood, together with lesional scalp punch biopsies, was collected from alopecia areata patients. As the sequencing template, cDNA was produced by extracting RNA and reverse transcribing it. Repertoires were generated with immunoSEQ multiplex PCR, while TCRdb's copy carries only in-frame clones and drops some. The sample lists around 200,000 clones, around three fifths occurring once. Broader study findings: On tofacitinib, scalp clonality and expanded CD8+ clones among top 100 fell significantly. An increase in clonality over normal scalp was evident in lesional scalp, especially alopecia totalis/universalis.

V was trimmed by 8 bases and J by 0 bases, leaving 10 bases between them. Germline CDR1 GTSNPN, CDR2 SVGIG (reference sequence). There are 12 residues in the CDR3. The V call is TRBV30, the J call TRBJ1-1, with a tentative D call TRBD1 (6 bases). The clonotype comes from a human donor with alopecia areata. This sample comprised CD8+ T cells sorted from blood, obtained at week 24, from a patient treated with tofacitinib. Written as DNA, the CDR3 is TGTGCCCATACAGGGATGAACACTGAAGCTTTCTTT. Its translation: CAHTGMNTEAFF.